The clone carrying this T cell receptor beta chain has only a few counts. Its antigen is not known. This record belongs to a study of read filtering for tumor transcriptome and immune sequencing. At the level of the study: R-ISS stage counts were eight or nine for I, approximately 15 for II, about seven for III.

Molecular barcoded adaptors covering alpha/delta and beta/gamma chains were used on roughly 400 ng RNA. TCRdb passed the reads through MiXCR, listing each CDR3 protein once. The data hold approximately 90,000 distinct CDR3 sequences, with roughly a fifth observed a single time. Deletions cut 4 bases from V and 0 bases from J, with 7 bases between. The CDR3 runs 13 residues. CDR1 GTSNPN and CDR2 SVGIG come from the germline V gene (reference sequence). Overall study findings and caveats: Correlation between methods rose after single-read clonotypes were removed. IR-seq captured clonotypes deeper and more reliably than RNA-seq.

The material sequenced was a population of CD138-negative cells sorted from bone marrow. This clonotype was sampled from a donor aged 40 or older with multiple myeloma. The chain couples TRBV30 to TRBJ1-3, with unresolved D. In DNA form, the CDR3 reads TGTGCCTGGATGGGGAACTCTGGAAACACCATATATTTT. Amino acid sequence: CAWMGNSGNTIYF.